The 22 T cell receptor beta chains below were found in one sample sequenced in a study of regulatory T cells in long-lasting Graves disease. The time point is: persistent/refractory GD, antithyroid drugs over 5 years with positive TRAb. PBMCs provided the RNA from which the TCR library was made. Assembly of TCR beta libraries relied on iRepertoire HTBI primers together with Arm-PCR of CDR3 regions. In TCRdb, the multiplex PCR reads were re-called with MiXCR into one record per CDR3 protein. The table has 360,000 or so distinct CDR3 sequences, around 23% seen once. The material was peripheral blood mononuclear cells (PBMCs), obtained when the disease was refractory, from a patient treated with antithyroid drugs. The origin of the receptors is a woman in her thirties or forties with Graves disease.

The rearrangement joins TRBV20-1 to TRBJ2-7, with 8 bases identical to TRBD2. Germline V gene sequence: CDR1 DFQATT, CDR2 SNEGSKA (reference sequence). Trimming at V came to 6 bases and at J to 2 bases, leaving 9 bases not matched to a gene. The CDR3 contains 14 residues. The CDR3 is CSAQAAGGAYEQYF. CDR3 coding DNA: TGCAGTGCCCAGGCGGCGGGAGGAGCCTACGAGCAGTACTTC.

With respect to this clonotype: This is likely an artifact of a read error, given a far larger clone one base away. The chain is built from TRBV14 and TRBJ1-3; no clear D gene. The CDR3 covers 12 residues. CDR1 SGHDN and CDR2 FVKESK come from the germline V gene. The CDR3 sequence is CVSSPSGNTIYF. The CDR3 nucleotides are TGTGTCAGCAGCCCCTCTGGAAACACCATATATTTT.

This clonotype was picked up many times. The V and J genes are TRBV6-1 and TRBJ1-3; D ambiguous. Germline CDR1 and CDR2: MNHNS and SASEGT. This CDR3 has 15 residues. V lost 6 bases and J lost 0, with 12 bases in between. CDR3 nucleotide sequence: TGTGCCAGCAGGCTTGGAGGCTTCTCTGGAAACACCATATATTTT. It encodes CASRLGGFSGNTIYF.

This clonotype came up many times. The chain carries TRBV28 and TRBJ1-2, with D unresolved. V lost 5 bases and J lost 2, with 12 bases in between. This CDR3 contains 14 residues. Germline V lookup: CDR1 MDHEN, CDR2 SYDVKM. CDR3 coding DNA: TGTGCCAGCAGTCGAAACGCAGGAAACTATGGCTACACCTTC. This codes for CASSRNAGNYGYTF.

CDR3 sequence: CASSFHPGQGHEQYF. CDR3 sequence (DNA): TGTGCCAGCAGCTTCCACCCGGGACAGGGACACGAGCAGTACTTC. J is TRBJ2-7 and V is TRBV7-8, with 9 bases fitting TRBD1. Germline V CDR1 and CDR2: SGHVS, FQNEAQ. V dropped 3 bases and J dropped 5; count of bases not matched to a gene: 8. This CDR3 contains 15 residues.

CDR3 coding DNA: TGTGCCATCTCGCAGGGGAACACTGAAGCTTTCTTT. Protein product: CAISQGNTEAFF. J is TRBJ1-1 and V is TRBV10-3, with a possible D match to TRBD1 (5 bases). Germline-derived CDR1 and CDR2 are ENHRY and SYGVKD. V lost 8 bases to trimming and J lost 1 base, with 8 bases between them. This CDR3 comprises 12 residues.

This clonotype was counted a few times. V and J are TRBV6-5 and TRBJ1-6, with 9 bases fitting TRBD1. CDR1 and CDR2 from the germline V gene are MNHEY and SVGAGI. The CDR3 sequence is 16 residues long. The trim removed 1 base at V and 9 bases at J, leaving 7 bases unmatched. CDR3 region: CASSYLSMDRGSPLHF. In DNA form, the CDR3 reads TGTGCCAGCAGTTACTTATCCATGGACAGGGGTTCACCCCTCCACTTT.

This clonotype appeared many times. The chain uses TRBV27 and TRBJ2-5; TRBD2 is a possible D gene (6 bases). The V gene lost 6 bases and the J gene lost 2 bases, with 10 bases spanning the gap. The CDR3 has 13 amino acids. Germline V lookup: CDR1 MNHEY, CDR2 SMNVEV (reference sequence). CDR3 sequence (DNA): TGTGCCAGCAGAGAACTAGCACAAGAGACCCAGTACTTC. It encodes CASRELAQETQYF.

This clonotype appeared many times. V and J are TRBV20-1 and TRBJ2-5; TRBD1 aligns across 7 bases. Trimming took 6 bases from V and 0 from J; bases not matched to a gene: 4. The CDR3 contains 13 residues. Germline V gene lookup returns CDR1 DFQATT and CDR2 SNEGSKA (reference sequence). CDR3 loop: CSATGQNQETQYF. In DNA, the CDR3 is TGCAGTGCCACGGGACAGAACCAAGAGACCCAGTACTTC.

In this sample, this clonotype turned up many times. The V gene is TRBV6-2 or TRBV6-3, the J gene TRBJ2-7, with TRBD2 matching 11 bases. Germline CDR1 reads MNHEY; CDR2 reads SVGEGT. Trimming at V came to 5 bases and at J to 5 bases, leaving 8 bases not matched to a gene. The CDR3 is made up of 15 amino acids. CDR3 residues: CASSLETSGSHEQYF. The CDR3 region has the DNA TGTGCCAGCAGTCTGGAAACTAGCGGGAGCCACGAGCAGTACTTC.

The table lists this clonotype with many counts. A single base separates this from a much larger clone, so it may be a read error. The chain combines TRBV12-3 or TRBV12-4 with TRBJ1-5; unclear D gene. The CDR3 runs to 12 residues. The V gene lost 3 bases and the J gene lost 4 bases, with 4 bases spanning the gap. The CDR3 here is CASSFWNQPQHF. CDR3 DNA sequence: TGTGCCAGCAGTTTTTGGAATCAGCCCCAGCATTTT.

The chain joins TRBV11-2 to TRBJ2-1; weak D call: TRBD2 (6 bases). Germline-derived CDR1 and CDR2 are SGHAT and FQNNGV. Trimming removed 5 bases at V and 3 bases at J, with 20 bases between. The CDR3 spans 17 residues. CDR3 DNA sequence: TGTGCCAGCAGCCGTATTTACGGGAGCCTCAACTACAATGAGCAGTTCTTC. The encoded protein is CASSRIYGSLNYNEQFF.

In its sample, this clonotype was seen many times. The CDR3 region has the DNA TGTGCCAGCAACGGCCAACTTACCTACGAGCAGTACTTC. This translates into CASNGQLTYEQYF. J is TRBJ2-7 and V is TRBV28, with D unclear. Germline CDR1 reads MDHEN; CDR2 reads SYDVKM. Trimming left V 7 bases short and J 2 bases short, with 12 bases between. There are 13 residues in the CDR3.

This clonotype was observed a handful of times. CDR3 coding DNA: TGTGCCAGCAGAATACCCGGGGTCAGGGGCGAATGGGGCTACACCTTC. This sequence encodes CASRIPGVRGEWGYTF. The chain couples TRBV6-1 to TRBJ1-2, with D possibly matching TRBD1 (6 bases). The V gene's germline CDR1 is MNHNS and CDR2 SASEGT. This CDR3 spans 16 amino acids. The ends were cut back, 6 bases at V and 8 bases at J, with 25 bases in the middle.

This clonotype has only a few counts. The CDR3: CAISGQYNTGELFF. As DNA, the CDR3 is TGTGCCATCAGCGGACAGTACAACACCGGGGAGCTGTTTTTT. The chain carries TRBV10-3 and TRBJ2-2; possible D gene TRBD1, 6 bases. The germline gives CDR1 ENHRY, CDR2 SYGVKD. V dropped 6 bases and J dropped 2 bases, with 10 bases sitting between them. The length of the CDR3 is 14 residues.

This chain links TRBV10-3 with TRBJ2-7; the D is unclear. CDR1 is ENHRY, CDR2 SYGVKD, per germline. V shed 6 bases and J shed 3 bases, with 12 bases lying between them. The CDR3 is made up of 13 amino acids. The CDR3 region has the DNA TGTGCCATCAGGACGTCTAGGGACTACGAGCAGTACTTC. It yields the protein CAIRTSRDYEQYF.

The rearrangement joins TRBV11-2 to TRBJ2-2; D is uncertain. V gave up 0 bases and J gave up 1 base, with 9 bases separating them. From germline, CDR1 is SGHAT and CDR2 FQNNGV. The length of the CDR3 is 16 residues. The CDR3 loop reads CASSLEDPGNTGELFF. In DNA, the CDR3 is TGTGCCAGCAGCTTAGAAGATCCAGGGAACACCGGGGAGCTGTTTTTT.

V gene TRBV28 combines with J gene TRBJ2-7, with D possibly being TRBD2 (6 bases). Trimming left V 5 bases short and J 1 base short, with 9 bases between. The CDR3 has 13 amino acids. CDR1 is MDHEN and CDR2 is SYDVKM in the germline V gene. The CDR3 nucleotides are TGTGCCAGCAGTGCTCGGGGGTCCTACGAGCAGTACTTC. Amino acids: CASSARGSYEQYF.

The sample holds a few counts of this clonotype. In DNA, the CDR3 is TGTGCCAGCAGTGTTGTGGGAGGGTCCTACGAGCAGTACTTC. The encoded protein is CASSVVGGSYEQYF. The chain carries TRBV6-1 and TRBJ2-7, with 7 nucleotides matching TRBD2. CDR1 and CDR2 (germline): MNHNS, SASEGT. The V segment lost 4 bases and the J segment 1 base; nucleotides outside the gene matches: 4. The CDR3 totals 14 residues.

This clonotype was observed many times. The chain combines TRBV29-1 with TRBJ1-1, with no clear D. CDR1 and CDR2 from the germline V gene are SQVTM and ANQGSEA. The CDR3 has 12 amino acids. V was clipped by 5 bases and J by 0 bases, with 7 bases between them. The CDR3 DNA reads TGCAGCGTTAAAGGATTGAACACTGAAGCTTTCTTT. Translation: CSVKGLNTEAFF.

The genes are TRBV24-1 and TRBJ2-1; 8 positions agree with TRBD1. Per germline, CDR1 KGHDR and CDR2 SFDVKD. The trim removed 4 bases at V and 6 bases at J, leaving 7 bases unmatched. This CDR3 has 15 residues. CDR3 nucleotides: TGTGCCACCAGTGACGCGACAGGGGCCCTCAATGAGCAGTTCTTC. This sequence encodes CATSDATGALNEQFF.

The CDR3 DNA is TGTGCCACCAGCAGAGGACAGATTTTTCAAGAGACCCAGTACTTC. It encodes CATSRGQIFQETQYF. The chain employs TRBV15 and TRBJ2-5; D possibly corresponds to TRBD1 (5 bases). V was trimmed by 1 base and J by 2 bases, leaving 11 bases between them. Germline V lookup: CDR1 LNHNV, CDR2 YYDKDF (reference sequence). This CDR3 is built from 15 residues.